The clone carrying this TCR beta chain was observed a handful of times. Its antigen is unknown. This sample stems from a study of T cells after yellow fever vaccination. A single record per CDR3 protein comes from TCRdb applying MiXCR to the 5' RACE reads. The repertoire includes some 240,000 distinct CDR3 sequences, about 3% of them detected once, and about 3% sits in the top ten. Study-wide points: Overall, a small share of clonotypes was seen in both CD4 and CD8 compartments. Faster peaking, at day 5 versus 15, marked a secondary response that was weaker.

Trimming cost V 5 bases and J 4 bases; bases outside gene matches: 7. Germline V CDR1 and CDR2: DFQATT, SNEGSKA (reference sequence). The CDR3 sequence is 14 residues long. The receptor was isolated from a man younger than 30 who received the YFV17D yellow fever vaccine. V gene TRBV20-1 combines with J gene TRBJ1-5, with 8 bases aligning to TRBD1. Sequencing was performed on CD4+ T cells sorted from PBMCs, taken 10 days after the yellow fever booster vaccination. DNA of the CDR3: TGCAGTGCTTTAGTACAGGGGGGGAATCAGCCCCAGCATTTT. Translation: CSALVQGGNQPQHF.